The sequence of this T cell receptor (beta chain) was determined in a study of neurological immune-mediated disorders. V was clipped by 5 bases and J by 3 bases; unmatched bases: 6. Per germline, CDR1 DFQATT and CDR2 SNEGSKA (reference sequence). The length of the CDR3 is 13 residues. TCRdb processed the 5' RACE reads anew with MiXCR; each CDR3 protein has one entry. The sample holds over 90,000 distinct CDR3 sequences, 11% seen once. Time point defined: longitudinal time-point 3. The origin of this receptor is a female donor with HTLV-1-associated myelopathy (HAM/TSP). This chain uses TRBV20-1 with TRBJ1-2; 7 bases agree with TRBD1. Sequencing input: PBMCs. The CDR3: CSASPGQHYGYTF. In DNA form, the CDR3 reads TGCAGTGCTTCCCCGGGACAGCACTATGGCTACACCTTC.